This TCR beta chain comes out of a study of OX40 agonist ivuxolimab in advanced cancers. Study-wide background: Those enrolled were 80% to 85% male, with a mean age of around 58 years and ages from roughly 23 to 79.

V shed 3 bases and J shed 4 bases, with 10 bases lying between them. The CDR3 runs to 13 residues. The germline gives CDR1 SNHLY, CDR2 FYNNEI. Clones were read by immunoSEQ multiplex PCR, and TCRdb kept only the in-frame ones, dropping some. The profile shows around 48,000 clones, roughly 80% of them singletons. This TCR derives from an adult with an advanced solid tumor such as melanoma, head and neck, liver or kidney cancer. V usage is TRBV2 and J usage is TRBJ2-7; possible D gene TRBD1, 6 bases. The sample here was CD4+ or CD8+ T cells sorted from blood, taken in a trial of the OX40 agonist ivuxolimab. The DNA of the CDR3 is TGTGCCAGCAGTGAGGACAGAACTTACGAGCAGTACTTC. The encoded protein is CASSEDRTYEQYF.